This entry concerns a single T cell receptor beta chain. Random hexamers were used to reverse transcribe the RNA input (roughly 0.5 to 1 ug). MiXCR, run by TCRdb on the immunoSEQ multiplex PCR reads, gives a single entry per CDR3 protein. The sample contains about 140,000 distinct CDR3 sequences, roughly 96% of which appear only once. V was clipped by 5 bases and J by 5 bases, with 9 bases between them. This CDR3 is 12 amino acids long. The data were obtained in a study of CD8 T cells in Susac syndrome. The genes are TRBV12-3 or TRBV12-4 and TRBJ2-5; D is unresolved. The receptor was isolated from a human donor with multiple sclerosis. The specimen sequenced was CD4+ T cells from PBMCs. CDR3 nucleotide sequence: TGTGCCAGCAGTCCGCCCAAGGAGACCCAGTACTTC. Protein sequence: CASSPPKETQYF.